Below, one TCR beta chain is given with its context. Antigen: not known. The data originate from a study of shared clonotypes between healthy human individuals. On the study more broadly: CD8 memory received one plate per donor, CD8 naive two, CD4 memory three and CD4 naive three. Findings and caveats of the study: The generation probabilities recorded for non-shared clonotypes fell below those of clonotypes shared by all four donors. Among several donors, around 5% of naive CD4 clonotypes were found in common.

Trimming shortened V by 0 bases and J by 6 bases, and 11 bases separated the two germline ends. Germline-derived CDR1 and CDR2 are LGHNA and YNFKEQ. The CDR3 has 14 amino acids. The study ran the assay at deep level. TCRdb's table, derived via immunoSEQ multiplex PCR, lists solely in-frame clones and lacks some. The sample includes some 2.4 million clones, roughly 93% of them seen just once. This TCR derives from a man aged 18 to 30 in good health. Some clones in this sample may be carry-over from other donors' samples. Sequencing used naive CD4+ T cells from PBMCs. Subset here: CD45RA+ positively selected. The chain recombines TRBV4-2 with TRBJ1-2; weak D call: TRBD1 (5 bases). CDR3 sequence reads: CASSQDSQGHGYTF. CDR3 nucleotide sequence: TGTGCCAGCAGCCAAGATAGTCAGGGCCATGGCTACACCTTC.